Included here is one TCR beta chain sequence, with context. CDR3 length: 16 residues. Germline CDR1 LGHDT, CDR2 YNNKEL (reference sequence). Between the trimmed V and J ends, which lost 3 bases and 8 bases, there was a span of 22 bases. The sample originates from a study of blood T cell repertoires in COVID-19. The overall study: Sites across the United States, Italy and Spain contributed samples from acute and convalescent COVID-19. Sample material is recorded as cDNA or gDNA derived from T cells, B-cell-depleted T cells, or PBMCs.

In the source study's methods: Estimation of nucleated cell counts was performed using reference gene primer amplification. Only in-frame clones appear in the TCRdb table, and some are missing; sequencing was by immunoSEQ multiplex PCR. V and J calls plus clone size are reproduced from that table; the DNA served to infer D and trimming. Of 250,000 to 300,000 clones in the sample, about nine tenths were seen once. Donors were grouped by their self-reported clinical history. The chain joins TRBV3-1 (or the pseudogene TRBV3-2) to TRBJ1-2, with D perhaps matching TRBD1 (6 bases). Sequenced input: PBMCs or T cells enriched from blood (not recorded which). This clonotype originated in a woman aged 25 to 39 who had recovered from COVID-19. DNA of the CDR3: TGTGCCAGCAGCCATCCCAGACAGGTGATGGGCAGGGGCTACACCTTC. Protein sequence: CASSHPRQVMGRGYTF.